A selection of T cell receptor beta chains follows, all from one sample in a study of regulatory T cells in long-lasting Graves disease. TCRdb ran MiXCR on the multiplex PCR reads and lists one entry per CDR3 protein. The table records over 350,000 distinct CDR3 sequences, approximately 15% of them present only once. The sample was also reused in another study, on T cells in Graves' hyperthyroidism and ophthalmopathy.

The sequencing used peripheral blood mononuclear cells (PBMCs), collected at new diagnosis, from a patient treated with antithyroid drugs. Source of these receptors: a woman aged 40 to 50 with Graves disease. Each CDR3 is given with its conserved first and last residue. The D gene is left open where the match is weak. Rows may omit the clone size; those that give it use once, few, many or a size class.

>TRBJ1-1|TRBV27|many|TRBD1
TGTGCCAGCAGGGTCCCCGGGACAGGGGGCACTGAAGCTTTCTTT
CASRVPGTGGTEAFF
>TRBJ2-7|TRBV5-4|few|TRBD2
TGTGCCAGCAGCTTGGGAGGACTAGCGGGGGGCGAGCAGTACTTC
CASSLGGLAGGEQYF
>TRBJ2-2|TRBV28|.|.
TGTGCCACACCTTCAGGGAACACCGGGGAGCTGTTTTTT
CATPSGNTGELFF
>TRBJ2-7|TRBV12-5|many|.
TGTGCTAGTGGGCCTTTCCTTTACGAGCAGTACTTC
CASGPFLYEQYF
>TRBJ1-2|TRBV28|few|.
TGTGCCAGCACCCTGGGAGGTCCGGGGGGCTACACCTTC
CASTLGGPGGYTF
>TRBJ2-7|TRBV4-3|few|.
TGCGCCAGCAGCTTGTCCCTCGGGGGCAGCTCCTACGAGCAGTACTTC
CASSLSLGGSSYEQYF
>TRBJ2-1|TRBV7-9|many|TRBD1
TGTGCCAGCAGTCGTTCAGGGGGCGCTTCCTACAATGAGCAGTTCTTC
CASSRSGGASYNEQFF
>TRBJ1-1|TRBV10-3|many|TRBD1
TGTGCCATCAGAAGACAGGGGGACGGTGCTTTCTTT
CAIRRQGDGAFF
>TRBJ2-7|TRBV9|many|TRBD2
TGTGCCAGCAGCAAGGGGGGACTAGCGGGAAACTACGAGCAGTACTTC
CASSKGGLAGNYEQYF
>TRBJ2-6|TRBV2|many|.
TGTGCCAGCAGTCTTCTTGGCAGGGGCTCTGGGGCCAACGTCCTGACTTTC
CASSLLGRGSGANVLTF
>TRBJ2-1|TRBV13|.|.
TGTGCCAGCAGCCCTTACGGGATAGTGGGATATGAGCAGTTCTTC
CASSPYGIVGYEQFF
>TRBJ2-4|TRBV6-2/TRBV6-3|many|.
TGTGCCAGCAGTTACTCTTGGGATGGGGCCAAAAACATTCAGTACTTC
CASSYSWDGAKNIQYF
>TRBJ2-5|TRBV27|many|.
TGTGCCAGCAGTTTATTTTGGGGTCAGACCCAGTACTTC
CASSLFWGQTQYF
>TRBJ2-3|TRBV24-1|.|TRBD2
TGTGCCACCAGTACCACCCCAGGGGCTAGCGGGTGGGTCGCAGATACGCAGTATTTT
CATSTTPGASGWVADTQYF
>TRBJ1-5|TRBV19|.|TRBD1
TGTGCCAGTTACCCTGGGACAGAGCCTAGGCATCAGCCCCAGCATTTT
CASYPGTEPRHQPQHF
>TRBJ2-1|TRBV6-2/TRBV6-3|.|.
TGTGCCAGTCAAAGGGACAAGGGGGGCCCCAATGAGCAGTTCTTC
CASQRDKGGPNEQFF
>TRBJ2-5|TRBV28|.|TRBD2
TGTGCCAGCGCTTCCCCGCGGGGGACTAGCGCCGAAGAGACCCAGTACTTC
CASASPRGTSAEETQYF
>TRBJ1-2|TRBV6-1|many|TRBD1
TGTGCCACATACAGGGGGGTCCCTGACGGCTACACCTTC
CATYRGVPDGYTF
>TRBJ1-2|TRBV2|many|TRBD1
TGTGCCAGCAGGGCGACAGGGGCCGGCTATGGCTACACCTTC
CASRATGAGYGYTF
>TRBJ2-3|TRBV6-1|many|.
TGTGCCAGCTCCCGCGGTGGGCTCACAGATACGCAGTATTTT
CASSRGGLTDTQYF
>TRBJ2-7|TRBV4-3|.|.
TGCGCCAGCAGCCAGCAGTCAATTGGGCCAACAAACGAGCAGTACTTC
CASSQQSIGPTNEQYF
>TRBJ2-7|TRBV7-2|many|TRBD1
TGTGCCAGCAGTTCGGGACAGGGGTCCTCCTACGAGCAGTACTTC
CASSSGQGSSYEQYF
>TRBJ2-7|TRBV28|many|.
TGTGCCAGCAGCTTCAGTGCGGGCGAGCAGTACTTC
CASSFSAGEQYF
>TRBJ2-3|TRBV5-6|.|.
TGTGCCAGCAGCTTAGTTGGGGGCCAAAGCACAGATACGCAGTATTTT
CASSLVGGQSTDTQYF
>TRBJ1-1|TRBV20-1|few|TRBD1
TGCAGTGCTCCGAGGACAGGACGCCAGAACACTGAAGCTTTCTTT
CSAPRTGRQNTEAFF
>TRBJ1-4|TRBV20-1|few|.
TGCAGTGCCAGTACAGGGTCTAATGAAAAACTGTTTTTT
CSASTGSNEKLFF
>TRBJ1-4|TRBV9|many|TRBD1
TGTGCCAGCAGCGTCTCGACAGGGGGGGATGAAAAACTGTTTTTT
CASSVSTGGDEKLFF
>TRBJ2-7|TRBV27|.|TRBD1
TGTGCCAGACGGACAGGGCCTACCTACGAGCAGTACTTC
CARRTGPTYEQYF
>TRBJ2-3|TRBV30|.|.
TGTGCCTGGAGTGTCGGGGAGTTGGGCACAGATACGCAGTATTTT
CAWSVGELGTDTQYF